What follows are 30 T cell receptor beta chains derived from one specimen sequenced in a study of OX40 agonist ivuxolimab in advanced cancers. TCRdb's table, derived via immunoSEQ multiplex PCR, lists solely in-frame clones and lacks some. The sample records more than 60,000 clones, roughly three quarters being singletons. The specimen was CD4+ or CD8+ T cells sorted from blood, collected in a trial of the OX40 agonist ivuxolimab. The receptors were sampled from an adult with an advanced solid tumor such as melanoma, head and neck, liver or kidney cancer.

This sequence joins TRBV19 and TRBJ1-1, with D hard to call. CDR1 is LNHDA and CDR2 is SQIVND in the germline V gene (reference sequence). Between the trimmed V and J ends, which lost 6 bases and 4 bases, there was a span of 12 bases. The CDR3 spans 13 residues. This chain's CDR3 is CASSRTWSTEAFF. CDR3 nucleotide sequence: TGTGCCAGTAGCCGAACATGGAGCACTGAAGCTTTCTTT.

This clone was found once. This chain joins TRBV14 and TRBJ2-7; D is unresolved. The germline gives CDR1 SGHDN, CDR2 FVKESK. This CDR3 region has 12 residues. V shed 8 bases and J shed 1 base, with 9 bases lying between them. CDR3 residues: CASGETSYEQYF. The DNA for the CDR3 is TGTGCCAGCGGCGAGACTTCCTACGAGCAGTACTTC.

CDR3 DNA: TGTGCCAGCAGCTATATAGGCAATCAGCCCCAGCATTTT. It yields the protein CASSYIGNQPQHF. The V and J genes are TRBV11-3 and TRBJ1-5; D is uncertain. The V end lost 4 bases, the J end lost 2 bases, and 6 bases lay between the germline ends. The CDR3 has 13 amino acids. CDR1 is SGHNT, CDR2 YENEEA, per germline.

J is TRBJ2-1 and V is TRBV29-1, with D hard to call. Germline V gene lookup returns CDR1 SQVTM and CDR2 ANQGSEA. The CDR3 has 12 amino acids. Trimming took 3 bases from V and 12 from J, leaving 15 bases between them. The CDR3 is CSVEVVGQLQFF. The CDR3 region has the DNA TGCAGCGTTGAGGTTGTAGGGCAGCTGCAGTTCTTC.

V gene TRBV7-9 combines with J gene TRBJ1-3, with 7 nucleotides matching TRBD1. J gave up 6 bases and V 1 base, and 9 bases lay outside the gene matches. The CDR3 is made up of 16 amino acids. Germline assignment: CDR1 SEHNR and CDR2 FQNEAQ (reference sequence). CDR3 nucleotides: TGTGCCAGCAGCTTAGTTTACGACAGGGAGGCAAACACCATATATTTT. It is translated as CASSLVYDREANTIYF.

The chain carries TRBV19 and TRBJ1-1, with D tentatively TRBD1 (5 bases). This CDR3 is 16 amino acids long. Per germline, CDR1 LNHDA and CDR2 SQIVND (reference sequence). V was trimmed by 1 base and J by 1 base, leaving 13 bases between them. The CDR3 sequence is CASSIGRGPRNTEAFF. CDR3 DNA: TGTGCCAGTAGTATAGGACGGGGCCCTCGGAACACTGAAGCTTTCTTT. Drawing the rest from reference TRBV19 and TRBJ1-1, the complete variable domain is DGGITQSPKYLFRKEGQNVTLSCEQNLNHDAMYWYRQDPGQGLRLIYYSQIVNDFQKGDIAEGYSVSREKKESFPLTVTSAQKNPTAFYLCASSIGRGPRNTEAFFGQGTRLTVV.

This clone was picked up one time. The chain joins TRBV5-1 to TRBJ2-5, with 9 bases matching TRBD1. Germline V gene sequence: CDR1 SGHRS, CDR2 YFSETQ. The CDR3 is made up of 15 amino acids. V gave up 4 bases and J gave up 4 bases; unmatched junction bases: 8. DNA of the CDR3: TGCGCCAGCAGCACAGGACAGGGGATTTCAGAGACCCAGTACTTC. Protein product: CASSTGQGISETQYF.

The chain has TRBV4-2 and TRBJ2-7; 7 nucleotides agree with TRBD1. The CDR3 consists of 13 residues. The germline V gene has CDR1 LGHNA and CDR2 YNFKEQ. Losses at the gene ends were 0 bases for V and 6 bases for J; bases not matched to a gene: 2. DNA of the CDR3: TGTGCCAGCAGCCAAGACACAGGGGTCGAGCAGTACTTC. This sequence encodes CASSQDTGVEQYF.

The rearrangement uses TRBV5-6 and TRBJ1-3; D call uncertain. Trimming removed 1 base at V and 0 bases at J, with 5 bases between. The germline gives CDR1 SGHDT, CDR2 YYEEEE. This CDR3 has 14 amino acids. The CDR3 DNA reads TGTGCCAGCAGCTTGCGTAACTCTGGAAACACCATATATTTT. It codes for CASSLRNSGNTIYF.

This clone has a count of ten or more. The V call is TRBV2, the J call TRBJ1-1; D is possibly TRBD1 (6 bases). V dropped 3 bases and J dropped 11 bases, with 16 bases sitting between them. This CDR3 region has 13 residues. Looked up from germline, CDR1 is SNHLY and CDR2 is FYNNEI. CDR3 in DNA: TGTGCCAGCAGTGACCAGGGGCCGCCCAGGGCTTTCTTT. It specifies CASSDQGPPRAFF.

The rearrangement joins TRBV5-6 to TRBJ2-5; maybe TRBD1 (6 bases). The CDR3 has 13 residues. Germline assignment: CDR1 SGHDT and CDR2 YYEEEE. V dropped 3 bases and J dropped 4 bases, with 10 bases sitting between them. CDR3 in amino acids: CASSSTGIETQYF. CDR3 DNA sequence: TGTGCCAGCAGCTCGACAGGCATAGAGACCCAGTACTTC.

The V and J genes are TRBV5-4 and TRBJ2-1, with TRBD1 as a possible D gene (5 bases). V was trimmed by 3 bases and J by 5 bases, leaving 24 bases between them. CDR3 size: 18 residues. In germline, CDR1 is SGHNT, CDR2 YYREEE (reference sequence). CDR3 protein: CASSSRKQVVIVDNEQFF. The CDR3 DNA follows: TGTGCCAGCAGCTCGCGTAAACAGGTTGTCATCGTGGACAATGAGCAGTTCTTC.

This chain links TRBV5-1 with TRBJ1-5; D ambiguous. Germline values: CDR1 SGHRS, CDR2 YFSETQ. This CDR3 is built from 14 residues. V shed 4 bases and J shed 3 bases, with 11 bases lying between them. The CDR3 sequence is CASSLGMDNQPQHF. For the CDR3, the DNA is TGCGCCAGCAGCCTCGGAATGGACAATCAGCCCCAGCATTTT.

The V gene is TRBV18, the J gene TRBJ2-7, with D perhaps TRBD2 (5 bases). Germline V gene lookup returns CDR1 KGHSH and CDR2 LQKENI. The length of the CDR3 is 16 residues. V dropped 2 bases and J dropped 3 bases, with 17 bases sitting between them. CDR3 nucleotides: TGTGCCAGCTCACCAGGCGGCACTCTAGCCCTCTACGAGCAGTACTTC. Residues: CASSPGGTLALYEQYF.

This sequence joins TRBV18 and TRBJ2-7, with D tentatively TRBD2 (5 bases). The germline gives CDR1 KGHSH, CDR2 LQKENI. The V and J ends lost 4 bases and 1 base respectively, with 8 bases between them. The CDR3 is 13 amino acids. CDR3: CASSQDLSYEQYF. CDR3 DNA sequence: TGTGCCAGCTCACAGGACTTATCCTACGAGCAGTACTTC.

The chain couples TRBV5-1 to TRBJ1-2, with D hard to call. Germline V lookup: CDR1 SGHRS, CDR2 YFSETQ. The CDR3 runs 14 residues. Trimming removed 0 bases from V and 4 bases from J, with 10 bases in between. The CDR3 sequence is CASSLGDMGYGYTF. The CDR3 nucleotides are TGCGCCAGCAGCTTGGGAGACATGGGCTATGGCTACACCTTC.

The genes are TRBV5-6 and TRBJ2-3; possible D gene TRBD2, 5 bases. Trimming pared 6 bases from V and 6 bases from J, leaving 17 bases between. The CDR3 covers 14 residues. Germline values: CDR1 SGHDT, CDR2 YYEEEE. CDR3 residues: CASTVRGGWDTQYF. The CDR3 nucleotides are TGTGCCAGCACCGTTCGGGGTGGTTGGGATACGCAGTATTTT.

V is TRBV19 and J is TRBJ1-1, with unresolved D. CDR3 length: 16 amino acids. Germline-derived CDR1 and CDR2 are LNHDA and SQIVND (reference sequence). V was trimmed by 1 base and J by 1 base, leaving 13 bases between them. In nucleotides, the CDR3 is TGTGCCAGTAGTATAGTGGTGAGAGATTCGAACACTGAAGCTTTCTTT. Translating it yields CASSIVVRDSNTEAFF.

V gene TRBV7-3 combines with J gene TRBJ2-3; D perhaps matches TRBD2 (6 bases). The V end lost 1 base, the J end lost 0 bases, and 8 bases lay between the germline ends. The CDR3 runs to 15 residues. The germline V gene has CDR1 SGHTA and CDR2 FQGTGA. The CDR3, as DNA: TGTGCCAGCAGCTTAATGGGACTTAGCACAGATACGCAGTATTTT. The encoded protein is CASSLMGLSTDTQYF. The variable domain in full, with the rest retrieved from reference TRBV7-3 and TRBJ2-3, is GAGVSQTPSNKVTEKGKYVELRCDPISGHTALYWYRQSLGQGPEFLIYFQGTGAADDSGLPNDRFFAVRPEGSVSTLKIQRTERGDSAVYLCASSLMGLSTDTQYFGPGTRLTVL.

The V call is TRBV7-3, the J call TRBJ2-7, with 7 bases fitting TRBD1. Germline V gene sequence: CDR1 SGHTA, CDR2 FQGTGA. With 5 bases clipped from V and 3 bases from J, the junction kept 7 bases outside the gene matches. The CDR3 has 14 residues. This chain's CDR3 is CASSATRDSYEQYF. The CDR3 DNA follows: TGTGCCAGCAGCGCTACCCGGGACAGCTACGAGCAGTACTTC.

V and J are TRBV29-1 and TRBJ2-7; D may be TRBD2 (5 bases). CDR1 SQVTM and CDR2 ANQGSEA come from the germline V gene. Trimming took 4 bases from V and 6 from J, leaving 16 bases between them. The length of the CDR3 is 13 residues. CDR3 sequence (DNA): TGCAGCGTTGGCCACACTACCCGGGGCGAGCAGTACTTC. Protein product: CSVGHTTRGEQYF.

This clone was recorded once. V and J are TRBV29-1 and TRBJ2-1; D is unclear. V lost 1 base, J lost 3 bases, and 1 base lay in between. The CDR3 has 11 residues. The germline V gene encodes CDR1 SQVTM and CDR2 ANQGSEA. The CDR3 DNA follows: TGCAGCGTTGAAGGCTACAATGAGCAGTTCTTC. Protein sequence: CSVEGYNEQFF.

The rearrangement uses TRBV4-2 and TRBJ1-6, with D hard to call. Germline CDR1 LGHNA, CDR2 YNFKEQ. V was clipped by 4 bases and J by 6 bases, with 7 bases between them. The CDR3 is 13 residues long. Here the CDR3 reads CASSLDRNSPLHF. In DNA form, the CDR3 reads TGTGCCAGCAGCCTTGATCGTAATTCACCCCTCCACTTT.

This chain joins TRBV5-1 and TRBJ2-2, with 9 nucleotides matching TRBD1. CDR1 is SGHRS and CDR2 is YFSETQ in the germline V gene. The CDR3 loop spans 15 amino acids. V dropped 6 bases and J dropped 3; count of bases not matched to a gene: 6. The CDR3 DNA reads TGCGCCAGCAACATACAGGGGGCTGACACCGGGGAGCTGTTTTTT. Its translation: CASNIQGADTGELFF.

V gene TRBV7-2 combines with J gene TRBJ1-3; no definite D call. Trimming stripped 5 bases from V and 4 bases from J, with 18 bases between. The CDR3 covers 16 residues. Germline loops: CDR1 SGHTA, CDR2 FQGNSA. CDR3 bases: TGTGCCAGCAGCGGACCTAGGGTAGGCTTCGGAAACACCATATATTTT. This gives the protein CASSGPRVGFGNTIYF.

The chain carries TRBV10-2 and TRBJ1-3; the D gene is possibly TRBD1 (6 bases). This CDR3 has 16 residues. V dropped 8 bases and J dropped 0 bases, with 17 bases sitting between them. Per the germline V gene, CDR1 is WSHSY and CDR2 is SAAADI. In DNA, the CDR3 is TGCGCCAGCGGGGGGCCAGCCCGGGGCTCTGGAAACACCATATATTTT. This translates into CASGGPARGSGNTIYF.

V gene TRBV7-9 combines with J gene TRBJ2-7, with D perhaps matching TRBD1 (6 bases). With 3 bases removed from V and 5 bases from J, the gap between germline ends came to 11 bases. Per the germline V gene, CDR1 is SEHNR and CDR2 is FQNEAQ (reference sequence). The CDR3 contains 13 residues. The CDR3 sequence is CASSFSDRNEQYF. DNA for the CDR3: TGTGCCAGCAGCTTTAGTGACAGGAACGAGCAGTACTTC.

The chain employs TRBV7-8 and TRBJ2-7, with 13 bases lining up with TRBD2. Germline CDR1 reads SGHVS; CDR2 reads FQNEAQ. The V and J ends lost 4 bases and 3 bases, in that order; junction bases with no gene match: 3. The CDR3 covers 15 residues. In DNA form, the CDR3 reads TGTGCCAGCAGCTCTGGACTAGCGGGAGTCTACGAGCAGTACTTC. This codes for CASSSGLAGVYEQYF.

V gene TRBV6-5 combines with J gene TRBJ1-1; maybe TRBD1 (5 bases). V was trimmed by 8 bases and J by 5 bases, leaving 15 bases between them. The germline V gene encodes CDR1 MNHEY and CDR2 SVGAGI. The CDR3 consists of 13 residues. The CDR3 protein is CASAQTVGTEAFF. CDR3 nucleotides: TGTGCCAGCGCTCAGACAGTTGGGACTGAAGCTTTCTTT.

The chain combines TRBV5-1 with TRBJ1-1; tentative D call: TRBD1 (5 bases). This CDR3 has 13 residues. Per the germline V gene, CDR1 is SGHRS and CDR2 is YFSETQ. Trimming cost V 2 bases and J 3 bases, with 8 bases left between them. The CDR3 reads CASSFGTDTEAFF. For the CDR3, the DNA is TGCGCCAGCAGCTTTGGGACCGACACTGAAGCTTTCTTT. Using reference TRBV5-1 and TRBJ1-1 for the parts outside the CDR3, the full variable domain is KAGVTQTPRYLIKTRGQQVTLSCSPISGHRSVSWYQQTPGQGLQFLFEYFSETQRNKGNFPGRFSGRQFSNSRSEMNVSTLELGDSALYLCASSFGTDTEAFFGQGTRLTVV.